The T cell receptor (beta chain) under discussion was sequenced for a study of T cell responses to AZD1222 COVID-19 vaccine. Sequencing used immunoSEQ multiplex PCR; TCRdb keeps in-frame clones, though not all of them. The data show 150,000 to 200,000 clones, around 91% seen once. Regarding this clone: The same CDR3 arises from other DNA sequences in this sample as well.

V was trimmed by 1 base and J by 7 bases, leaving 11 bases between them. CDR3 length: 14 residues. The germline V gene has CDR1 SGDLS and CDR2 YYNGEE. The sequence was collected from an adult who received the AZD1222 COVID-19 vaccine. This chain connects TRBV9 to TRBJ1-4; a possible D gene is TRBD1 (6 bases). The sample in question was peripheral blood, obtained 28 days after the second AZD1222 dose. This CDR3 reads CASSVTGSGEKLFF. CDR3 nucleotides: TGTGCCAGCAGCGTAACAGGGTCGGGTGAAAAACTGTTTTTT.